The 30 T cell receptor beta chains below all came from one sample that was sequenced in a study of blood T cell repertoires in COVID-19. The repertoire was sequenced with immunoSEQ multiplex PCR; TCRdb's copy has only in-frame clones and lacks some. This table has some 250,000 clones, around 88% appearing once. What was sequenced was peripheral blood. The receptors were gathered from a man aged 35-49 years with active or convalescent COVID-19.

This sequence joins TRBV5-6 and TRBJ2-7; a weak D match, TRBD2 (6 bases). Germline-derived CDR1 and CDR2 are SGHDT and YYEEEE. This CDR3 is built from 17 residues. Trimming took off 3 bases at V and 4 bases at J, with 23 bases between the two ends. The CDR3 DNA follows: TGTGCCAGCAGCTCGACATCCTGGGGGGTAGGAAGATACGAGCAGTACTTC. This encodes CASSSTSWGVGRYEQYF.

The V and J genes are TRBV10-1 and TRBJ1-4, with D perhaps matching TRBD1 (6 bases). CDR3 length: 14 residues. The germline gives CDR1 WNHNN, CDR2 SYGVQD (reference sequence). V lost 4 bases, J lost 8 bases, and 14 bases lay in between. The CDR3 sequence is CASSGTVGWEKLFF. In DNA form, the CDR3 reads TGCGCCAGCAGTGGGACAGTGGGATGGGAAAAACTGTTTTTT.

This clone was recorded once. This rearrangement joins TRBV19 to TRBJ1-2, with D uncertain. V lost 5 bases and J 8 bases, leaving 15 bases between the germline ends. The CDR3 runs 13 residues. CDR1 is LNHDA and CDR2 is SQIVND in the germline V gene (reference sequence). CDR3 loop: CASSPDSATGYTF. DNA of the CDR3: TGTGCCAGTAGTCCAGACTCGGCTACGGGCTACACCTTC.

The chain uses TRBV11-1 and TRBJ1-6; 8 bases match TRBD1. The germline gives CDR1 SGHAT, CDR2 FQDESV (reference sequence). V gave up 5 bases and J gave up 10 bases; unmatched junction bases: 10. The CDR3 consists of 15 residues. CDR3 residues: CASSIHRGDRSPLHF. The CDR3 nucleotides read TGTGCCAGCAGCATTCACAGGGGGGATCGATCACCCCTCCACTTT.

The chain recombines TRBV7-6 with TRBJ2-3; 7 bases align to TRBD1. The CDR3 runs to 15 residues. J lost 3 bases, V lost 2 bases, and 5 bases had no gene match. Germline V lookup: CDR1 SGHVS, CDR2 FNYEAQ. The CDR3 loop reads CASSLPGQITDTQYF. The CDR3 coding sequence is TGTGCCAGCAGCTTACCGGGACAGATTACAGATACGCAGTATTTT.

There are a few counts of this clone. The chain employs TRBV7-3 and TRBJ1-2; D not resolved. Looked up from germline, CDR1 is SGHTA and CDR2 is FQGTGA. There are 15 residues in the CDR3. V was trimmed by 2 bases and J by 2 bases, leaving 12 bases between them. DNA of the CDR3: TGTGCCAGCAGCTTACACCGCGATTCAAACTATGGCTACACCTTC. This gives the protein CASSLHRDSNYGYTF.

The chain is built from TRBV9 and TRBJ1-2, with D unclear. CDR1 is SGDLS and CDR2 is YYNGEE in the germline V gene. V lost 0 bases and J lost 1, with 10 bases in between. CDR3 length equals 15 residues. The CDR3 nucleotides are TGTGCCAGCAGCGTAGGGCGGAACCTTAACTATGGCTACACCTTC. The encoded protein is CASSVGRNLNYGYTF.

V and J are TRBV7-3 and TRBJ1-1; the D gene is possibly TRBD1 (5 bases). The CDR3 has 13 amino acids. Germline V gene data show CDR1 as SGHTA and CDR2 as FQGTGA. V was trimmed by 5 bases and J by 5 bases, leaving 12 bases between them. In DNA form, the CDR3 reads TGTGCCAGCAGCCCCTATGGGGGGACTGAAGCTTTCTTT. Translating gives CASSPYGGTEAFF.

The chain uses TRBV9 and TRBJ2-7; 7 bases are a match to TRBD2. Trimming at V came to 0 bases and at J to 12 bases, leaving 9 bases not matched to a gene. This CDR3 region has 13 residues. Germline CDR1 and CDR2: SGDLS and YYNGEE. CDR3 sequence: CASSVEGWREMYF. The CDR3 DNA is TGTGCCAGCAGCGTAGAGGGGTGGCGGGAGATGTACTTC.

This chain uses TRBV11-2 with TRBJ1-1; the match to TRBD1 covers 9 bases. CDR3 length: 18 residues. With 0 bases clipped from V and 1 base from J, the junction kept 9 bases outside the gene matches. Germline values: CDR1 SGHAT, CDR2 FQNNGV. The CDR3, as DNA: TGTGCCAGCAGCTTAGATTTCTGGGACAGGGAAAGGAACACTGAAGCTTTCTTT. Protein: CASSLDFWDRERNTEAFF.

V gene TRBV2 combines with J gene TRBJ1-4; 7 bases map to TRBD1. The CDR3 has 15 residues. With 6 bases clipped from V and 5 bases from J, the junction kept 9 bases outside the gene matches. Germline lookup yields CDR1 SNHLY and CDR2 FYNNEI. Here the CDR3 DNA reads TGTGCCAGCAGGGCCGGGACAGCCCTAAATGAAAAACTGTTTTTT. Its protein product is CASRAGTALNEKLFF.

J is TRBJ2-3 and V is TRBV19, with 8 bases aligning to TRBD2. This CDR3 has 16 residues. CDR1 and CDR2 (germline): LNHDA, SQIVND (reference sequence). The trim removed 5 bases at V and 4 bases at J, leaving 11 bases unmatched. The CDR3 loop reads CASSLSSGPSPDTQYF. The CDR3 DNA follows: TGTGCCAGTAGTCTCTCTAGCGGGCCCTCGCCAGATACGCAGTATTTT.

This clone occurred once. CDR3 sequence: CASSLPDRGTGELFF. The CDR3 nucleotides read TGCGCCAGCAGCCTCCCGGACAGGGGCACCGGGGAGCTGTTTTTT. The gene calls are TRBV4-1 and TRBJ2-2, with 9 positions matching TRBD1. Germline values: CDR1 MGHRA, CDR2 YSYEKL. This CDR3 has 15 residues. Trimming removed 4 bases from V and 4 bases from J; junction bases left unmatched: 4.

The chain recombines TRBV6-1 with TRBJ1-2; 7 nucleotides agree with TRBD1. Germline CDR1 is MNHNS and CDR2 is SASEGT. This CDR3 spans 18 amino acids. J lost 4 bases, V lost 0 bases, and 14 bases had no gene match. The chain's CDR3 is CASSEAVLAGGSPYGYTF. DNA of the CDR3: TGTGCCAGCAGTGAAGCGGTCTTAGCAGGGGGTTCGCCCTATGGCTACACCTTC.

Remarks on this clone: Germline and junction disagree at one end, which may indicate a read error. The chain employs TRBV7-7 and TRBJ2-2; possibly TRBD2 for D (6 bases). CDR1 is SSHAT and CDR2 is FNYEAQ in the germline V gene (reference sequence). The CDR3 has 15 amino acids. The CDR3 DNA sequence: TGTGCTAGCAGCGGCAGGGTCGGGGGCACCGGGGAGCTGTTTTTT. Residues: CASSGRVGGTGELFF.

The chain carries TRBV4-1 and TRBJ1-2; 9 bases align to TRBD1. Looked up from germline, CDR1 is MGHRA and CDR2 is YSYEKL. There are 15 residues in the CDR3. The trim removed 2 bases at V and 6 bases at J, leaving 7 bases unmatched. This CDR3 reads CASSQTGGATNGYTF. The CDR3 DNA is TGCGCCAGCAGCCAAACAGGGGGCGCAACGAATGGCTACACCTTC.

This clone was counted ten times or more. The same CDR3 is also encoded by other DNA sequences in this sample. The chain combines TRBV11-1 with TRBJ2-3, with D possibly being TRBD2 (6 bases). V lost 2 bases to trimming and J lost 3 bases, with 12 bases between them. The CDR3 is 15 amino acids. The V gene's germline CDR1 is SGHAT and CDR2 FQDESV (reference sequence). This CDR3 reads CASSLSGDRTDTQYF. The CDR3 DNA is TGTGCCAGCAGCTTATCGGGAGATAGAACAGATACGCAGTATTTT.

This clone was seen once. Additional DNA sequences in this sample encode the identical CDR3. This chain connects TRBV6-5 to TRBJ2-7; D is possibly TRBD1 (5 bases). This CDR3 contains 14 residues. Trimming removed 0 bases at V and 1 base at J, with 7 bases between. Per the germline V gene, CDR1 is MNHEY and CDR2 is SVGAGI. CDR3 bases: TGTGCCAGCAGTTACTCCCAGGGTTCCTACGAGCAGTACTTC. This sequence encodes CASSYSQGSYEQYF.

CDR3 DNA sequence: TGTGCCAGCAGCCCTATCTCGAATCAGCCCCAGCATTTT. Translation gives CASSPISNQPQHF. This sequence joins TRBV6-2 or TRBV6-3 and TRBJ1-5, with no clear D. In germline, CDR1 is MNHEY, CDR2 SVGEGT. The CDR3 covers 13 residues. Trimming cost V 6 bases and J 4 bases, with 10 bases left between them.

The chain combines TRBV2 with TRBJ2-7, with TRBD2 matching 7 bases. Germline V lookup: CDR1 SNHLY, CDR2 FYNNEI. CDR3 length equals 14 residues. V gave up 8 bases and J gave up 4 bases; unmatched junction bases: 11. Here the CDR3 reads CASLRLASGYEQYF. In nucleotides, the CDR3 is TGTGCCAGCCTCCGACTAGCTTCTGGTTACGAGCAGTACTTC.

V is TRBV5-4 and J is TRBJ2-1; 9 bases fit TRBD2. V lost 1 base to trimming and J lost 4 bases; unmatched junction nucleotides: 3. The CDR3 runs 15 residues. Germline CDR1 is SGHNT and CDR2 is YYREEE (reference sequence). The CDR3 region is CASSLSSGAYNEQFF. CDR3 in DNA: TGTGCCAGCAGCTTGTCTAGCGGGGCGTACAATGAGCAGTTCTTC.

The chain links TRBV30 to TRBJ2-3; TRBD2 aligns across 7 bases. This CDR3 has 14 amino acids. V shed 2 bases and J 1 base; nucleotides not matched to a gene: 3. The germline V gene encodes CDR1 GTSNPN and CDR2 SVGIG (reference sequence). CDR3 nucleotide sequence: TGTGCCTGGAGTATGGGGGGGGGCACAGATACGCAGTATTTT. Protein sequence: CAWSMGGGTDTQYF.

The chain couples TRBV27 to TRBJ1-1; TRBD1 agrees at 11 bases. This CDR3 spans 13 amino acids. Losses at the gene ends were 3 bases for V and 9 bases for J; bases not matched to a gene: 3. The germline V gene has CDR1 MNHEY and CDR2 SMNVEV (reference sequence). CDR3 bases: TGTGCCAGCAGTTTGTGGACAGGGGGCCAAGCTTTCTTT. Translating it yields CASSLWTGGQAFF.

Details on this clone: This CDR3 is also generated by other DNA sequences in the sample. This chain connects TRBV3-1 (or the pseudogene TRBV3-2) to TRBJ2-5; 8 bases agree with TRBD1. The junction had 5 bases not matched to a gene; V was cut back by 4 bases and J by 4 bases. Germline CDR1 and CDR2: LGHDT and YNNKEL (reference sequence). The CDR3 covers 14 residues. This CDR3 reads CASSRGQGRETQYF. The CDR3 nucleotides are TGTGCCAGCAGCCGCGGACAGGGTAGAGAGACCCAGTACTTC.

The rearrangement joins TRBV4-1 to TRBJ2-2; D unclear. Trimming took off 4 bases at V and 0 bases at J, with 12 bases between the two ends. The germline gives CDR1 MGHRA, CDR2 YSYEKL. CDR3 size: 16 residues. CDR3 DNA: TGCGCCAGCAGCCGCCAGAGGTTTGCGAACACCGGGGAGCTGTTTTTT. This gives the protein CASSRQRFANTGELFF.

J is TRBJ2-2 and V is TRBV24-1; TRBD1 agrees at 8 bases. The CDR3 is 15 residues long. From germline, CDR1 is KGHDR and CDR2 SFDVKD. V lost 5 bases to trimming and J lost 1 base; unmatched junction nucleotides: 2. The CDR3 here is CATSVGTGNTGELFF. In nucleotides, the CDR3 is TGTGCCACCAGTGTTGGGACAGGGAACACCGGGGAGCTGTTTTTT.

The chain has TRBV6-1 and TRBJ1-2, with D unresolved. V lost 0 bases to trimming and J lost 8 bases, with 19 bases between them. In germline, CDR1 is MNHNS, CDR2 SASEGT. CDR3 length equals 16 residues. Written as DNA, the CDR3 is TGTGCCAGCAGTGAAGCGCCAAAGTGGGGAGCGGAGGGCTACACCTTC. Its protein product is CASSEAPKWGAEGYTF.

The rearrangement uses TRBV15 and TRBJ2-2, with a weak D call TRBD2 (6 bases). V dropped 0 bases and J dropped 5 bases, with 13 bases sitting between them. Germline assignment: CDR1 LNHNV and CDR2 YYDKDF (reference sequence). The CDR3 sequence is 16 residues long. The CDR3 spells CATSRDRRLETGELFF. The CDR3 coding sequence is TGTGCCACCAGCAGAGATCGGAGACTAGAAACCGGGGAGCTGTTTTTT.

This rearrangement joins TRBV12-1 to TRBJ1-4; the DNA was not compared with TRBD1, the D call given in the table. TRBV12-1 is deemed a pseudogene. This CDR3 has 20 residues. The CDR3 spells CASSPLCAPVTEHLNEKLFF. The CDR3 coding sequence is TGTGCCAGCAGCCCTCTTTGCGCCCCGGTCACAGAACATCTTAATGAAAAACTGTTTTTT.

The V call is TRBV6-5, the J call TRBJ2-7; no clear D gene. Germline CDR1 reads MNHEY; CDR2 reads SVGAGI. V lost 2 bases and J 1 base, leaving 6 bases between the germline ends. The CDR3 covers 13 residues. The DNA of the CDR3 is TGTGCCAGCAGTTACCCCAATTCCTACGAGCAGTACTTC. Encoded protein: CASSYPNSYEQYF.